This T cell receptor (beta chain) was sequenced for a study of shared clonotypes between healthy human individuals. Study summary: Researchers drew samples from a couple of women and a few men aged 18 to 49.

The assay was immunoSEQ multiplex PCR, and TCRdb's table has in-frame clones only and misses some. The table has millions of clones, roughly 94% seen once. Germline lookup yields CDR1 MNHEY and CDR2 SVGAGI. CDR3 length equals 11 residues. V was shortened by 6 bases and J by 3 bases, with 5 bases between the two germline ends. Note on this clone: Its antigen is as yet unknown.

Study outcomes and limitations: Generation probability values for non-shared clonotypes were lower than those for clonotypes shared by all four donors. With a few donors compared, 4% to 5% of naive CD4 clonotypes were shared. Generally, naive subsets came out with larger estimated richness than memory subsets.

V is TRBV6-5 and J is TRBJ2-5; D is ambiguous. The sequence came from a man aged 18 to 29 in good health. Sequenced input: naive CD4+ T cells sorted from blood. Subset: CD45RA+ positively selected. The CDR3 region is CASSRKETQYF. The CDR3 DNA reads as TGTGCCAGCAGCCGCAAAGAGACCCAGTACTTC.